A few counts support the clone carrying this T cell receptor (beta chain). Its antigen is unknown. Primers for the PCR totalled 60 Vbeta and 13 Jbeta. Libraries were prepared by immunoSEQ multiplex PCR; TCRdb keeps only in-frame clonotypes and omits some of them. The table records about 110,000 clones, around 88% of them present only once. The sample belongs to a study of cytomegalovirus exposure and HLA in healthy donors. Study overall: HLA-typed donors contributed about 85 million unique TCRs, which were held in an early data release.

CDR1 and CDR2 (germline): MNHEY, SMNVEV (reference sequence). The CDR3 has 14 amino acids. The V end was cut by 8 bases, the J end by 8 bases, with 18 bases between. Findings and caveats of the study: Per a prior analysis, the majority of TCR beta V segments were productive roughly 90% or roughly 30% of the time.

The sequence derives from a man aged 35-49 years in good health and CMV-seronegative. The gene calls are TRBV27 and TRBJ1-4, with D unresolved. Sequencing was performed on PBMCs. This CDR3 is CASLRVVVKEKLFF. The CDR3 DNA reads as TGTGCCAGCCTACGGGTTGTCGTGAAGGAAAAACTGTTTTTT.